This T cell receptor beta chain was observed in a study of radiotherapy plus CTLA-4 blockade in lung cancer. Whole-study context: Disease control was present in around a third of patients, and objective responses in roughly 17%.

Study-wide points: Clones derived from tumor TCRs expanded in blood after radiotherapy plus ipilimumab. Dynamics of early blood T cell clones, together with interferon-beta, were reportedly the best predictors of response.

The germline V gene has CDR1 SGHTS and CDR2 YDEGEE. The CDR3 totals 14 residues. The ends were cut back, 3 bases at V and 4 bases at J, with 13 bases in the middle. Sequencing used immunoSEQ multiplex PCR; TCRdb keeps in-frame clones, though not all of them. The sample includes tens of thousands of clones, around four fifths of them seen just once. This clone was recorded a few times. What it recognizes is unknown. Specimen: peripheral blood, collected from a patient treated with radiotherapy plus ipilimumab. This chain uses TRBV5-8 with TRBJ1-2; TRBD1 is a possible D gene (5 bases). The source of this sequence is a human donor with non-small cell lung cancer who had stable disease on radiotherapy plus ipilimumab. CDR3 in DNA: TGTGCCAGCAGCTGGGGCGGTGGAAGCTATGGCTACACCTTC. This gives the protein CASSWGGGSYGYTF.